This T cell receptor beta chain was identified in a study of cytomegalovirus exposure and HLA in healthy donors. Study as a whole: According to later analysis, the same platform produced the roughly 110 validation and approximately 700 first-cohort repertoires.

Donors came from a validation cohort of 95 to 150 subjects, distinct from the first 666-subject cohort. This CDR3 is 13 amino acids long. Per the germline V gene, CDR1 is SGDLS and CDR2 is YYNGEE. Deletions cut 3 bases from V and 13 bases from J, with 16 bases between. Profiled with immunoSEQ multiplex PCR; TCRdb holds only in-frame clones, not every one. The sample lists over 50,000 clones; almost 97% were seen once. The TCR originated in a young woman in good health and CMV-seronegative. The chain links TRBV9 to TRBJ1-4, with D possibly being TRBD1 (5 bases). The sequenced material came from PBMCs. The CDR3 sequence: CASSAHGGDRLFF. CDR3 bases: TGTGCCAGCAGCGCCCATGGGGGGGATAGACTGTTTTTT.